This entry lists 5 T cell receptor beta chains sequenced from one sample in a study of shared clonotypes between healthy human individuals. Naive CD8 cells lacked CD45RO and underwent positive selection for CCR7, leaving out terminally differentiated effector memory CD45RA+ cells. Measured with immunoSEQ multiplex PCR; TCRdb has only the in-frame clones, and not every one. The table lists roughly 1,800,000 clones, roughly 95% of them singletons, with roughly 1% in the top ten. The sequencing input was naive CD8+ T cells sorted from blood. The source of these receptors is a young man in good health.

A word on this clone: This sequence may be a read error, since a much larger clone differs from it by one base. This same CDR3 is encoded by further DNA sequences in the sample. V is TRBV2 and J is TRBJ2-7, with no clear D. The V end was cut by 5 bases, the J end by 1 base, with 9 bases between. Per the germline V gene, CDR1 is SNHLY and CDR2 is FYNNEI. This CDR3 is built from 13 residues. The CDR3 DNA is TGTGCCAGCAGTTTGGGCGGATCCTACGAGCAGTACTTC. This codes for CASSLGGSYEQYF. Together with reference TRBV2 and TRBJ2-7, the CDR3 gives the full variable domain: EPEVTQTPSHQVTQMGQEVILRCVPISNHLYFYWYRQILGQKVEFLVSFYNNEISEKSEIFDDQFSVERPDGSNFTLKIRSTKLEDSAMYFCASSLGGSYEQYFGPGTRLTVT.

The gene calls are TRBV4-3 and TRBJ2-7; D gene ambiguous. V was shortened by 0 bases and J by 3 bases, with 9 bases between the two germline ends. The germline V gene encodes CDR1 LGHNA and CDR2 YSLEER. The CDR3 is 14 residues long. In DNA form, the CDR3 reads TGCGCCAGCAGCCAAGACCGGTTGGTCTACGAGCAGTACTTC. It codes for CASSQDRLVYEQYF.

The chain carries TRBV2 and TRBJ2-7; D is perhaps TRBD1 (5 bases). Between the trimmed V and J ends, which lost 3 bases and 0 bases, there was a span of 15 bases. CDR3 length: 16 amino acids. Germline V lookup: CDR1 SNHLY, CDR2 FYNNEI. Written as DNA, the CDR3 is TGTGCCAGCAGTGACTCACAGGTGGAATTCTCCTACGAGCAGTACTTC. Encoded protein: CASSDSQVEFSYEQYF.

V gene TRBV14 combines with J gene TRBJ1-3; no definite D call. The V end lost 3 bases, the J end lost 3 bases, and 6 bases lay between the germline ends. Germline V gene lookup returns CDR1 SGHDN and CDR2 FVKESK. The CDR3 is 13 amino acids. The CDR3 sequence: CASSHWVGNTIYF. The CDR3 DNA is TGTGCCAGCAGCCATTGGGTTGGAAACACCATATATTTT.

This clone was observed a few times. The sample contains more than one DNA sequence encoding this CDR3. The genes are TRBV27 and TRBJ2-7; the D call may be TRBD1 or TRBD2 (5 bases each). The CDR3 length is 13 residues. Germline V gives CDR1 MNHEY, CDR2 SMNVEV (reference sequence). V gave up 2 bases and J gave up 1 base, with 6 bases separating them. CDR3 loop: CASSLGGSYEQYF. For the CDR3, the DNA is TGTGCCAGCAGTTTAGGGGGATCCTACGAGCAGTACTTC.